What follows describes a single T cell receptor (beta chain). The antigen remains unidentified. The sample is drawn from a study of blood T cells in healthy people across ages. Whole-study results and caveats: Diversity of TCR beta per million T cells declined in a roughly linear way with age.

Then a second PCR, running about 6 to 11 cycles, was carried out with a sample-barcoded 5' primer and a J-beta primer mix. Each cDNA molecule, via a template-switch adaptor with 12 random nucleotides, was tagged. TCRdb itself ran the 5' RACE reads through MiXCR, one entry per CDR3 protein. The repertoire holds around 1.5 million distinct CDR3 sequences, with roughly 45% as singletons. Those donating, healthy Caucasian individuals from Russia, were aged about 6 to 95. Per sample, a minimum of 6.5 million PBMCs were isolated. In germline, CDR1 is LNHDA, CDR2 SQIVND (reference sequence). J was trimmed by 2 bases and V by 1 base; bases with no gene match: 5. CDR3 length: 15 amino acids.

Specimen: blood. The receptor was derived from a young woman in good health. The chain joins TRBV19 to TRBJ2-7; 7 bases are a match to TRBD2. DNA for the CDR3: TGTGCCAGTAGTATAGGGGCGGGGGAGCCCTACGAGCAGTACTTC. Protein: CASSIGAGEPYEQYF.